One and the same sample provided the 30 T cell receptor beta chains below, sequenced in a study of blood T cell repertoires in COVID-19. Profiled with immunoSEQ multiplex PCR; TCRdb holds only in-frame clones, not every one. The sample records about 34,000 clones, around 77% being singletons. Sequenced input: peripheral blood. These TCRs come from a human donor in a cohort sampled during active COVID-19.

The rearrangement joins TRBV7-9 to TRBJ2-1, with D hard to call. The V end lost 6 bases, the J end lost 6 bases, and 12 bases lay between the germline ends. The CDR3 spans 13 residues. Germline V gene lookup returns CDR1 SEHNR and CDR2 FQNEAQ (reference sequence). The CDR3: CASRLALTNEQFF. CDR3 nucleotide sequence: TGTGCCAGCAGGCTTGCACTTACCAATGAGCAGTTCTTC.

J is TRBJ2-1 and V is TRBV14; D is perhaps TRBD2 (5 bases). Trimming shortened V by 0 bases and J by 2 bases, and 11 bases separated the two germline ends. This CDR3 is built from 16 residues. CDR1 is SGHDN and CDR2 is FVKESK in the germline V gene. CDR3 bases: TGTGCCAGCAGCCAAGACCGGGGTAGGACCTACAATGAGCAGTTCTTC. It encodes CASSQDRGRTYNEQFF. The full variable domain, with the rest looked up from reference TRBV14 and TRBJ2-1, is EAGVTQFPSHSVIEKGQTVTLRCDPISGHDNLYWYRRVMGKEIKFLLHFVKESKQDESGMPNNRFLAERTGGTYSTLKVQPAELEDSGVYFCASSQDRGRTYNEQFFGPGTRLTVL.

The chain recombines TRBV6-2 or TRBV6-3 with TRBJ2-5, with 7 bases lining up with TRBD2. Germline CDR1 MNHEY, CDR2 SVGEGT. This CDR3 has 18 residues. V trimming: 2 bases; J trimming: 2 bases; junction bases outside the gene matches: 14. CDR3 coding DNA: TGTGCCAGCAGTTACGCCCCGGGAGGCCTCTCGAAACAAGAGACCCAGTACTTC. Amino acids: CASSYAPGGLSKQETQYF.

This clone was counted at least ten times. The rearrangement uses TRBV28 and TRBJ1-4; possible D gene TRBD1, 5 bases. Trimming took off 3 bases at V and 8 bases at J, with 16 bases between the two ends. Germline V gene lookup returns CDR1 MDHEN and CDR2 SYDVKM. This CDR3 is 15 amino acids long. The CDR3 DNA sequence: TGTGCCAGCAGTTTGCAGGGAAGGTGGCGGGAAAAACTGTTTTTT. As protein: CASSLQGRWREKLFF.

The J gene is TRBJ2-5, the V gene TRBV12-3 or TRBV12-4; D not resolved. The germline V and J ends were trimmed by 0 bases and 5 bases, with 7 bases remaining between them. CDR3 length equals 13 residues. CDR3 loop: CASSLAAAETQYF. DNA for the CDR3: TGTGCCAGCAGTTTAGCCGCGGCGGAGACCCAGTACTTC.

Here the CDR3 DNA reads TGTGCCATCAGTGAGCCCCGGACTAGCGGGTCATCTGGGTACGAGCAGTACTTC. Protein product: CAISEPRTSGSSGYEQYF. This chain connects TRBV10-3 to TRBJ2-7; 11 nucleotides align to TRBD2. The CDR3 is 18 residues long. V lost 2 bases to trimming and J lost 4 bases; unmatched junction nucleotides: 13. Germline CDR1 and CDR2: ENHRY and SYGVKD.

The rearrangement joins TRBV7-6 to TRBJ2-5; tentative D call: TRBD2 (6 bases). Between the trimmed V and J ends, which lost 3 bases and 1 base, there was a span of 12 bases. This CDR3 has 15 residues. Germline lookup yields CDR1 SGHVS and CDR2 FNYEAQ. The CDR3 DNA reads TGTGCCAGCAGCTTGGCAGCGGGCCTCCAAGAGACCCAGTACTTC. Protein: CASSLAAGLQETQYF.

CDR3 sequence (DNA): TGTGCCAGCGGGCGGGGGACAGGAGATTCACCCCTCCACTTT. It codes for CASGRGTGDSPLHF. The chain links TRBV9 to TRBJ1-6, with 8 bases aligning to TRBD1. The V and J ends lost 7 bases and 8 bases, in that order; junction bases with no gene match: 8. The length of the CDR3 is 14 residues. CDR1 SGDLS and CDR2 YYNGEE come from the germline V gene.

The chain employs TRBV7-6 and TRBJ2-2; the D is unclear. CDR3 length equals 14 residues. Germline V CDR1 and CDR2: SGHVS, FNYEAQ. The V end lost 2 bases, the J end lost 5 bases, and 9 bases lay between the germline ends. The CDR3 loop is CASSLTGSTGELFF. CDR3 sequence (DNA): TGTGCCAGCAGCTTAACGGGTTCAACCGGGGAGCTGTTTTTT.

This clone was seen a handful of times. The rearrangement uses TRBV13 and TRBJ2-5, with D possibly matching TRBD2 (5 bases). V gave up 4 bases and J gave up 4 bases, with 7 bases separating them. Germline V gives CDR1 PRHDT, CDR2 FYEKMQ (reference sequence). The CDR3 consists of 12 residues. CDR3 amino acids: CASSSRGETQYF. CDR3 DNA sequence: TGTGCCAGCAGCTCCCGGGGAGAGACCCAGTACTTC.

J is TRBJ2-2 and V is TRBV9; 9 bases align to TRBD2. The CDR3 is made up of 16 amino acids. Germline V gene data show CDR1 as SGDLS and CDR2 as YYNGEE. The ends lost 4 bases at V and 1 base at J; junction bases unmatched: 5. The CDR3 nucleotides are TGTGCCAGCAGCCTGCGACTAGCGGAGAACACCGGGGAGCTGTTTTTT. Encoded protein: CASSLRLAENTGELFF.

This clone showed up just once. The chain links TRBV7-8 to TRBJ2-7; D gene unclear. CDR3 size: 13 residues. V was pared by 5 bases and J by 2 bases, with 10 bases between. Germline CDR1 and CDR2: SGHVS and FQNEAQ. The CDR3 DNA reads TGTGCCAGCAGCCCGCGCTTAGCCTACGAGCAGTACTTC. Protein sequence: CASSPRLAYEQYF.

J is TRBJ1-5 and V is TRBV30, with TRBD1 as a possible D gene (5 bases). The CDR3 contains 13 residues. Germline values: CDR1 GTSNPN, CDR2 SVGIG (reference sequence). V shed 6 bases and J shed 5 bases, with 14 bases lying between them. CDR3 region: CACSRGGHQPQHF. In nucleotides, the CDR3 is TGTGCCTGTTCTAGGGGAGGTCATCAGCCCCAGCATTTT.

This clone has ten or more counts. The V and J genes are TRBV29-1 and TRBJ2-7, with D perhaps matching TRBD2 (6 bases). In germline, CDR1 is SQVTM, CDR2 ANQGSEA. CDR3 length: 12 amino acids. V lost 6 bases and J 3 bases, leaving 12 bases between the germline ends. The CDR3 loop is CSVRLGDYEQYF. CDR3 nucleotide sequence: TGCAGCGTCAGACTAGGTGACTACGAGCAGTACTTC.

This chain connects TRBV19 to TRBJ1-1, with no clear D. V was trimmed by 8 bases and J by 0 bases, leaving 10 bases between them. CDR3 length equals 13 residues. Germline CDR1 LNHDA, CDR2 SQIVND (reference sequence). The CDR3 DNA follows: TGTGCCAGTTCCCGGAGGGTGAACACTGAAGCTTTCTTT. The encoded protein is CASSRRVNTEAFF. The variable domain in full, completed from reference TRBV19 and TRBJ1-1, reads DGGITQSPKYLFRKEGQNVTLSCEQNLNHDAMYWYRQDPGQGLRLIYYSQIVNDFQKGDIAEGYSVSREKKESFPLTVTSAQKNPTAFYLCASSRRVNTEAFFGQGTRLTVV.

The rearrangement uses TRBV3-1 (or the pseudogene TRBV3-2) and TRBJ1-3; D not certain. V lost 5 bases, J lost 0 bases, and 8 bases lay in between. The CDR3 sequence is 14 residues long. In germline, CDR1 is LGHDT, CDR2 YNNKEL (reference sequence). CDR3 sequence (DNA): TGTGCCAGCAGCAACCTAAACTCTGGAAACACCATATATTTT. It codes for CASSNLNSGNTIYF.

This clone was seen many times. CDR3 nucleotides: TGTGCCGTTAGCGTCTCCTACGAGCAGTACTTC. It translates to CAVSVSYEQYF. The chain recombines TRBV30 with TRBJ2-7; D is possibly TRBD2 (5 bases). Trimming shortened V by 8 bases and J by 0 bases, and 8 bases separated the two germline ends. Germline V CDR1 and CDR2: GTSNPN, SVGIG (reference sequence). There are 11 residues in the CDR3.

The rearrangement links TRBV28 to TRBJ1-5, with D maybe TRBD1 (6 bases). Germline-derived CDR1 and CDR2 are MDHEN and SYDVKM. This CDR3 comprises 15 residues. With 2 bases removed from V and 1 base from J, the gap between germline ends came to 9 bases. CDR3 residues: CASSLGGASNQPQHF. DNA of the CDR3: TGTGCCAGCAGTTTAGGGGGGGCGAGCAATCAGCCCCAGCATTTT.

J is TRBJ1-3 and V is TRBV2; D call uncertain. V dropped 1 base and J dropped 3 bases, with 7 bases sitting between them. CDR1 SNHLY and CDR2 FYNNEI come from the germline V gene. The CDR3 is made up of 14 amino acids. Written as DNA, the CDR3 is TGTGCCAGCAGTGAAGTGACGGGTGGAAACACCATATATTTT. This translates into CASSEVTGGNTIYF.

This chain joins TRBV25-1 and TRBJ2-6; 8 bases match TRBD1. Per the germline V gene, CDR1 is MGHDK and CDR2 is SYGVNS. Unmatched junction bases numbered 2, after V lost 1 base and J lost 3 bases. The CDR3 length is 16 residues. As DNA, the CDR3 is TGTGCCAGCAGTGAATCAGGGGGCAGTGGGGCCAACGTCCTGACTTTC. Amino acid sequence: CASSESGGSGANVLTF. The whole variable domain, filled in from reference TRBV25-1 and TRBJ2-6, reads EADIYQTPRYLVIGTGKKITLECSQTMGHDKMYWYQQDPGMELHLIHYSYGVNSTEKGDLSSESTVSRIRTEHFPLTLESARPSHTSQYLCASSESGGSGANVLTFGAGSRLTVL.

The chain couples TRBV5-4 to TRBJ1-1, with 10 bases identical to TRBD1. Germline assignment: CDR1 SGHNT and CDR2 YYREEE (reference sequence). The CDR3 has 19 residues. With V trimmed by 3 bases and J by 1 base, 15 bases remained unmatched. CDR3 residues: CASSYPPGQGSGRNTEAFF. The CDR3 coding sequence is TGTGCCAGCAGCTACCCTCCGGGACAGGGGTCAGGGAGGAACACTGAAGCTTTCTTT.

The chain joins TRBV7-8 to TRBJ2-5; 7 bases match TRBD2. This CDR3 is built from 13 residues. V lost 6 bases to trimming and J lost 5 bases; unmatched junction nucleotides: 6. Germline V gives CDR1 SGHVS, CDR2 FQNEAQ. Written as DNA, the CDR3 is TGTGCCAGCAGACCGGGACTAACGGAGACCCAGTACTTC. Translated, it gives CASRPGLTETQYF.

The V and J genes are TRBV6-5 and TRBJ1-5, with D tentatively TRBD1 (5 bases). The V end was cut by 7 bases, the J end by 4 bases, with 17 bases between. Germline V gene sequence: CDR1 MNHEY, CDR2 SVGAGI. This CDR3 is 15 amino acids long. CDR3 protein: CASTRKGVLNQPQHF. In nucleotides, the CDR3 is TGTGCCAGCACCCGTAAAGGGGTCCTTAATCAGCCCCAGCATTTT.

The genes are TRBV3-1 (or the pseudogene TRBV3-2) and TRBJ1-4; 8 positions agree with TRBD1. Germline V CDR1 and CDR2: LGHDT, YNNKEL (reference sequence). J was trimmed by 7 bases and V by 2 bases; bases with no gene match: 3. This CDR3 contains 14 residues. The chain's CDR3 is CASSQQGAFEKLFF. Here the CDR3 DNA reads TGTGCCAGCAGCCAACAGGGGGCGTTTGAAAAACTGTTTTTT.

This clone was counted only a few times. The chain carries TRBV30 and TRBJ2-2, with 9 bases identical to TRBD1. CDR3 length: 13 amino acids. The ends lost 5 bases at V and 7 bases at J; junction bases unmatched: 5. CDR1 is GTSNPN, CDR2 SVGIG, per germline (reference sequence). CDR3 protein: CAWGRQGDGELFF. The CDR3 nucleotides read TGTGCCTGGGGCAGACAGGGGGACGGGGAGCTGTTTTTT.

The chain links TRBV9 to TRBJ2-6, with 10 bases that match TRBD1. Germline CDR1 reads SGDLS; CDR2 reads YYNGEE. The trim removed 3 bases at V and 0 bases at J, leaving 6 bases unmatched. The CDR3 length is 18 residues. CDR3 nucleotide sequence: TGTGCCAGCAGCGGCCGGGACAGGGGCCTCTCTGGGGCCAACGTCCTGACTTTC. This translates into CASSGRDRGLSGANVLTF. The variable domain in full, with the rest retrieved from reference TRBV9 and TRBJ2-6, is DSGVTQTPKHLITATGQRVTLRCSPRSGDLSVYWYQQSLDQGLQFLIQYYNGEERAKGNILERFSAQQFPDLHSELNLSSLELGDSALYFCASSGRDRGLSGANVLTFGAGSRLTVL.

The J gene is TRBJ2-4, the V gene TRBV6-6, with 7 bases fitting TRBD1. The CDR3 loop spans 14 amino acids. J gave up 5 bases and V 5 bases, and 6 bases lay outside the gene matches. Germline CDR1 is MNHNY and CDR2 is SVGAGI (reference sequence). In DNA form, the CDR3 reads TGTGCCAGCAGTCAATCGGGACAGCAAAACATTCAGTACTTC. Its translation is CASSQSGQQNIQYF.

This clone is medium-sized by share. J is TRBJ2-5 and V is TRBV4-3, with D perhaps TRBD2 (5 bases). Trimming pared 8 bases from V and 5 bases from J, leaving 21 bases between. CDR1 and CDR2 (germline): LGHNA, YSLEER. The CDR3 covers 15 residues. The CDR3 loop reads CASARYLAPEETQYF. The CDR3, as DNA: TGCGCCAGCGCGAGGTACCTAGCCCCGGAGGAGACCCAGTACTTC.

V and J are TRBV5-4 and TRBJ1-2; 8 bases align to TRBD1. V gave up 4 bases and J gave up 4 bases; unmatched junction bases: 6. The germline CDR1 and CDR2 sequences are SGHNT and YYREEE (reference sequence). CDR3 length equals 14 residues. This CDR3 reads CASSIDRGFYGYTF. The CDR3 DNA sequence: TGTGCCAGCAGCATTGACAGGGGATTCTATGGCTACACCTTC.

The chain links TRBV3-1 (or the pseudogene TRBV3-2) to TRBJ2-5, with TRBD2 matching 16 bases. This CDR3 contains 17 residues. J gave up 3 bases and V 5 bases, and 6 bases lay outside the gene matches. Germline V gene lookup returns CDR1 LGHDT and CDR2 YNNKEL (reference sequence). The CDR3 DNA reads TGTGCCAGCAGCTGGGGACTAGCGGGGGGGCATAAAGAGACCCAGTACTTC. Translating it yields CASSWGLAGGHKETQYF.